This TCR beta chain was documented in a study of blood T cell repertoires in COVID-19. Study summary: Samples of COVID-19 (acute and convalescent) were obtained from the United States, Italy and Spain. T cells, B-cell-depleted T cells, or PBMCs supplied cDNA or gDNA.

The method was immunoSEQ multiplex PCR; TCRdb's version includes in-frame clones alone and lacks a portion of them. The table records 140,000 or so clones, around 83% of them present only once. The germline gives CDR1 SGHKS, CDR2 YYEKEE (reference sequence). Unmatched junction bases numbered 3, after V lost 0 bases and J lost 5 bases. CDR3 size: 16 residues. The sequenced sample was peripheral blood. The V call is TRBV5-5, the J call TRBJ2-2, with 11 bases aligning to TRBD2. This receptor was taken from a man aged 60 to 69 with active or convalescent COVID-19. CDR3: CASSLDLAGGTGELFF. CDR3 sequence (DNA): TGTGCCAGCAGCTTGGATTTAGCGGGAGGGACCGGGGAGCTGTTTTTT.